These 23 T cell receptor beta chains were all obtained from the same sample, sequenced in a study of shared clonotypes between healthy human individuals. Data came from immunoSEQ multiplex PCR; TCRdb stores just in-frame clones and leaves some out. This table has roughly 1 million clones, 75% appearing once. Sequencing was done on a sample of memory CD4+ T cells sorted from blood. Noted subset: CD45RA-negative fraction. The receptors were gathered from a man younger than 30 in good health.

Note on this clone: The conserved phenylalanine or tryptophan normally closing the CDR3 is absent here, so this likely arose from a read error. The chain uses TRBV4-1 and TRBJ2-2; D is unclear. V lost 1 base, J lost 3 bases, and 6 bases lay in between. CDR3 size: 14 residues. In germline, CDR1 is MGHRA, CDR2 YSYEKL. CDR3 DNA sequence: TGCGCCAGCAGCCAAGGTGGCTACACCGGGGAGCTGTTTTCT. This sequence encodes CASSQGGYTGELFS.

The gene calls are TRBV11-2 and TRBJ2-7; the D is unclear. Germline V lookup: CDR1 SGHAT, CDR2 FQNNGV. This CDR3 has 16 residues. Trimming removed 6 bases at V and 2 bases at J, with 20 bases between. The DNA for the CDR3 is TGTGCCAGCAGATCTTCCCACATTGGGATACCCTACGAGCAGTACTTC. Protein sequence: CASRSSHIGIPYEQYF.

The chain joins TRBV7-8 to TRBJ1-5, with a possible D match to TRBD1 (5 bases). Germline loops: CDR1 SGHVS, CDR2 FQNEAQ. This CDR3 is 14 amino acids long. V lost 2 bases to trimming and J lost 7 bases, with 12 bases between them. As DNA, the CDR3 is TGTGCCAGCAGCTTAAGAGGGGCCGGGCAGCCCCAGCATTTT. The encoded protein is CASSLRGAGQPQHF. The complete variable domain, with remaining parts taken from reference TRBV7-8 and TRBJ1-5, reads GAGVSQSPRYKVAKRGQDVALRCDPISGHVSLFWYQQALGQGPEFLTYFQNEAQLDKSGLPSDRFFAERPEGSVSTLKIQRTQQEDSAVYLCASSLRGAGQPQHFGDGTRLSIL.

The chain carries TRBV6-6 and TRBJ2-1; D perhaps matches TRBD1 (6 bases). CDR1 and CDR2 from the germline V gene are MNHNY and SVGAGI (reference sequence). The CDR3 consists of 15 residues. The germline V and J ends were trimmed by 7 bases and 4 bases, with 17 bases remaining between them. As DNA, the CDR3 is TGTGCCAGCATCTTGGGGCAGGGGCGATACAATGAGCAGTTCTTC. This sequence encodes CASILGQGRYNEQFF.

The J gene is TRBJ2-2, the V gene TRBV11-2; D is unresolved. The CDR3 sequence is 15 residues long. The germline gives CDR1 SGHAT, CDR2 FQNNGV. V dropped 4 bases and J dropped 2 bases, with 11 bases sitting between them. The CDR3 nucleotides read TGTGCCAGCAGCTATAGCCGCCCCAACACCGGGGAGCTGTTTTTT. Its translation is CASSYSRPNTGELFF.

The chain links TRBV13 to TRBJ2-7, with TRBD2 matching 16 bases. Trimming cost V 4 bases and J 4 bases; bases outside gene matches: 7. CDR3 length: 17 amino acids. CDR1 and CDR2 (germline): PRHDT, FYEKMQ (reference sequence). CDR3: CASSWGTSGRARYEQYF. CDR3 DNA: TGTGCCAGCAGCTGGGGGACTAGCGGGAGGGCTCGGTACGAGCAGTACTTC.

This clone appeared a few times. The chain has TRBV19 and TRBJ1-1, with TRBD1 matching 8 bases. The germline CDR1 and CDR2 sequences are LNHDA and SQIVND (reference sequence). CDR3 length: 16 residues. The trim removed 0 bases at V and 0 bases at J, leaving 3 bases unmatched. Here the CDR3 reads CASSIDRDRLNTEAFF. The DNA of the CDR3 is TGTGCCAGTAGTATAGACCGGGACAGGTTGAACACTGAAGCTTTCTTT.

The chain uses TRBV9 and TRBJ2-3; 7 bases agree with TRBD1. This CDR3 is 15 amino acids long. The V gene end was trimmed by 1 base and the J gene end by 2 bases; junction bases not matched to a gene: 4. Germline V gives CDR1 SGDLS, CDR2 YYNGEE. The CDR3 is CASSVRGQNTDTQYF. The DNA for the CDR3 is TGTGCCAGCAGCGTAAGGGGACAGAACACAGATACGCAGTATTTT.

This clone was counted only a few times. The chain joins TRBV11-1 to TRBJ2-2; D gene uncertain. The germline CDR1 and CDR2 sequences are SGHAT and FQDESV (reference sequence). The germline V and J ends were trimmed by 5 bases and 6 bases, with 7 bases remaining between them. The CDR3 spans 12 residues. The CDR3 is CASSHRSGELFF. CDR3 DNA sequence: TGTGCCAGCAGCCACCGGTCCGGGGAGCTGTTTTTT.

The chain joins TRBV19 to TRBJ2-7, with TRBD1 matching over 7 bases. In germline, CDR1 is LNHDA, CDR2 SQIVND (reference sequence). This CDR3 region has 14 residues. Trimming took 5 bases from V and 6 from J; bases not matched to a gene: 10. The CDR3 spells CASSVGTARSEQYF. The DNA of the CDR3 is TGTGCCAGTAGTGTAGGGACAGCACGTTCCGAGCAGTACTTC.

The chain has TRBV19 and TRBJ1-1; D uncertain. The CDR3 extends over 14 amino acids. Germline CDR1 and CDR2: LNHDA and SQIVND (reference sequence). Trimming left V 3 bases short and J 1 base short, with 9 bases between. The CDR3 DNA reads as TGTGCCAGTAGTATGGGCAGCAAGAACACTGAAGCTTTCTTT. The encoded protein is CASSMGSKNTEAFF.

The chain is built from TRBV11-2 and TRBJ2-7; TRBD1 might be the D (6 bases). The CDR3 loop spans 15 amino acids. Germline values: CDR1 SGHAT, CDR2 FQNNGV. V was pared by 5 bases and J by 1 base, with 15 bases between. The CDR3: CASSPWTVYSYEQYF. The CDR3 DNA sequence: TGTGCCAGCAGCCCCTGGACAGTTTATTCCTACGAGCAGTACTTC.

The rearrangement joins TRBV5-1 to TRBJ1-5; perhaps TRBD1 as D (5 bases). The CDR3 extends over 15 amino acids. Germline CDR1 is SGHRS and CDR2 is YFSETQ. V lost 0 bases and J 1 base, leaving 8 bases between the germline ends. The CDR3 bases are TGCGCCAGCAGCTTGGCGGGGACCAGCAATCAGCCCCAGCATTTT. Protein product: CASSLAGTSNQPQHF.

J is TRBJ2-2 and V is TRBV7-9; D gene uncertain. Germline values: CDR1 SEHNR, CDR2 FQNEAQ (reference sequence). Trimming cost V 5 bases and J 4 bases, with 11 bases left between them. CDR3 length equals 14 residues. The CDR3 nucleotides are TGTGCCAGCAGCCACTCACTTTTCACCGGGGAGCTGTTTTTT. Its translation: CASSHSLFTGELFF.

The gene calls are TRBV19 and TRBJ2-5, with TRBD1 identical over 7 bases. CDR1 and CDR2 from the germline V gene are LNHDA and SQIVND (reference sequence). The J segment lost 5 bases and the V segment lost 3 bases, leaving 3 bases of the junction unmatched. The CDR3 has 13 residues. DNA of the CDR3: TGTGCCAGTAGTATGAGGGGGCGGGAGACCCAGTACTTC. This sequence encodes CASSMRGRETQYF.

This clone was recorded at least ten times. CDR3 sequence: CASSPLTNQPQHF. CDR3 bases: TGTGCCAGCAGTCCCCTAACCAATCAGCCCCAGCATTTT. The chain uses TRBV6-5 and TRBJ1-5; D gene ambiguous. V was shortened by 5 bases and J by 3 bases, with 8 bases between the two germline ends. The CDR3 loop spans 13 amino acids. The germline V gene has CDR1 MNHEY and CDR2 SVGAGI.

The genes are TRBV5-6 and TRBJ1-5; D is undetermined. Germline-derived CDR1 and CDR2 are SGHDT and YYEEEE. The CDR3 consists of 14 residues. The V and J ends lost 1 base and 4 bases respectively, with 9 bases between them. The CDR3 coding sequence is TGTGCCAGCAGCTTGCGACTCCTGAATCAGCCCCAGCATTTT. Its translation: CASSLRLLNQPQHF.

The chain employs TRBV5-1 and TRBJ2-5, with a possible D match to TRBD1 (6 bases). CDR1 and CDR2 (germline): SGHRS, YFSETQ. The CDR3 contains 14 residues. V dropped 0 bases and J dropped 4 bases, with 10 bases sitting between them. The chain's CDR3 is CASSLVVGAETQYF. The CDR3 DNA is TGCGCCAGCAGCTTGGTGGTGGGGGCAGAGACCCAGTACTTC.

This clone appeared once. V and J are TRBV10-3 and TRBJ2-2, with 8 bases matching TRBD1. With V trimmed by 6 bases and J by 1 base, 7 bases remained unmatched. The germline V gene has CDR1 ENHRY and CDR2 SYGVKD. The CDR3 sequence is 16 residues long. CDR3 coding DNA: TGTGCCATCAGAGACCCCGGACAGGGGAACACCGGGGAGCTGTTTTTT. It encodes CAIRDPGQGNTGELFF.

This CDR3 is CASSQDYPTNYGYTF. The CDR3 nucleotides read TGCGCCAGCAGCCAAGATTACCCTACTAACTATGGCTACACCTTC. The chain combines TRBV4-3 with TRBJ1-2; D unresolved. The CDR3 extends over 15 amino acids. Germline V gives CDR1 LGHNA, CDR2 YSLEER. The ends were cut back, 0 bases at V and 0 bases at J, with 8 bases in the middle.

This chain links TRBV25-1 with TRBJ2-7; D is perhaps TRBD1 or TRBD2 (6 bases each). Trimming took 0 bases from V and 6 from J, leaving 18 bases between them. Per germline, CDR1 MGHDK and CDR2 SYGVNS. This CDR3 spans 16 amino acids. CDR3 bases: TGTGCCAGCAGTGAATATAAATCGGGGGCGCTCGGCGAGCAGTACTTC. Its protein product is CASSEYKSGALGEQYF.

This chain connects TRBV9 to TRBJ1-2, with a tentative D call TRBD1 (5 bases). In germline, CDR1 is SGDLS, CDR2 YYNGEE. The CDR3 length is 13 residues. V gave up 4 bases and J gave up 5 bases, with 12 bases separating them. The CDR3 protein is CASSRQGWYGYTF. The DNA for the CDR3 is TGTGCCAGCAGCCGCCAGGGCTGGTATGGCTACACCTTC.

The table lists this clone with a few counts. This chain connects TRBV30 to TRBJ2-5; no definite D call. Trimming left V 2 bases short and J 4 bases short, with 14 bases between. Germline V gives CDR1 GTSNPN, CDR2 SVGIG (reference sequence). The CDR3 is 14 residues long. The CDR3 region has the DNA TGTGCCTGGAGTATGAAAGGTTCTGTAGAGACCCAGTACTTC. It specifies CAWSMKGSVETQYF.